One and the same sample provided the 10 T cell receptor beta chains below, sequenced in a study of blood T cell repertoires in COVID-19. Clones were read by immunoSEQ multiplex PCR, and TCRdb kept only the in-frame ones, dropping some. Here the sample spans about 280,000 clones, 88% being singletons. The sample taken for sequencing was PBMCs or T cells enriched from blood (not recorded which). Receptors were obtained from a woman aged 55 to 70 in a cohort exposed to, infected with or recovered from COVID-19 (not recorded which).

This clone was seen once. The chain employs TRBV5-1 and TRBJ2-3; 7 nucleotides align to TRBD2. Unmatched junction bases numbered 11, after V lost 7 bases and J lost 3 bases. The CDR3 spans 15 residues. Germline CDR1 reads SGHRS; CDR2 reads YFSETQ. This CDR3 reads CASCGTITTTDTQYF. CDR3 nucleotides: TGCGCCAGCTGCGGGACTATCACTACTACAGATACGCAGTATTTT. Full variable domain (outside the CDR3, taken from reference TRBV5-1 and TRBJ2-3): KAGVTQTPRYLIKTRGQQVTLSCSPISGHRSVSWYQQTPGQGLQFLFEYFSETQRNKGNFPGRFSGRQFSNSRSEMNVSTLELGDSALYLCASCGTITTTDTQYFGPGTRLTVL.

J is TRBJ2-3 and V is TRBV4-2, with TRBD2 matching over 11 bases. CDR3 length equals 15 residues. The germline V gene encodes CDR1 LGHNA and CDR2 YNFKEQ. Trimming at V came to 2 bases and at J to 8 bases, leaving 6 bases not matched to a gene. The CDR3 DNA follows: TGTGCCAGCAGCCAACTTACTAGCGGGAGCGGTACGCAGTATTTT. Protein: CASSQLTSGSGTQYF.

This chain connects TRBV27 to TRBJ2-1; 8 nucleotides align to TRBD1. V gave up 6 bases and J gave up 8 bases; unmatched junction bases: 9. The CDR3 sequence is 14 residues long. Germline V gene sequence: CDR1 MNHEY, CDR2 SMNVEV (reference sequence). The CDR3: CASRNFDRGDEQFF. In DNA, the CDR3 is TGTGCCAGCAGAAACTTCGACAGGGGCGATGAGCAGTTCTTC.

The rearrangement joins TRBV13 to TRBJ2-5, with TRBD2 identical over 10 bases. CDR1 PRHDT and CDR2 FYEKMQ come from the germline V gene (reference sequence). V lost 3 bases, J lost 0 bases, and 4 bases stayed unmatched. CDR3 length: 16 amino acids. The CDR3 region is CASSFATSGHQETQYF. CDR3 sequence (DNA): TGTGCCAGCAGCTTCGCGACTAGCGGGCACCAAGAGACCCAGTACTTC.

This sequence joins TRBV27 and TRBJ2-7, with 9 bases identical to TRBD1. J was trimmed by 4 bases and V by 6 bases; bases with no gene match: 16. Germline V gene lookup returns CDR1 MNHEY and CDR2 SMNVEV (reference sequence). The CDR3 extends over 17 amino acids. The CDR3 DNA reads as TGTGCCAGCAGCCCTACTATATGGGGACAGGGTTTTTACGAGCAGTACTTC. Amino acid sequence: CASSPTIWGQGFYEQYF.

CDR3 amino acids: CASSTEVGYTF. Here the CDR3 DNA reads TGTGCCAGCAGTACCGAGGTTGGCTACACCTTC. The rearrangement uses TRBV28 and TRBJ1-2; D is unclear. Trimming took off 5 bases at V and 7 bases at J, with 8 bases between the two ends. The CDR3 totals 11 residues. Germline CDR1 and CDR2: MDHEN and SYDVKM.

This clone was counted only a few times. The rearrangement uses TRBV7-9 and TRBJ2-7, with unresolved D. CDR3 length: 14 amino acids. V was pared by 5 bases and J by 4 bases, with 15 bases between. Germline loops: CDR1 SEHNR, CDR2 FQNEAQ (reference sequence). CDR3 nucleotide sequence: TGTGCCAGCAGCCCTCTCGGCTTCGGGTACGAGCAGTACTTC. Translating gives CASSPLGFGYEQYF.

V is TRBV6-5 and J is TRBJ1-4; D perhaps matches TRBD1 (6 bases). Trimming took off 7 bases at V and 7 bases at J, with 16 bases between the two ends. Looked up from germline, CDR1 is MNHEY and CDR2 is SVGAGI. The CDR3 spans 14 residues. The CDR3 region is CASTWGTLSEKLFF. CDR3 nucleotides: TGTGCCAGCACCTGGGGGACATTGAGTGAAAAACTGTTTTTT.

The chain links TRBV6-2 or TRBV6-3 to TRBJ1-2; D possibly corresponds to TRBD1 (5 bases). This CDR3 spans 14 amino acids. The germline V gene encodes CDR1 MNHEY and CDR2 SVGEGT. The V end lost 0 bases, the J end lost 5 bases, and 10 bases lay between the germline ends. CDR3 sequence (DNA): TGTGCCAGCAGTTACTCGGGGGGGAAGTATGGCTACACCTTC. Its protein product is CASSYSGGKYGYTF.

The CDR3 protein is CATRLAGGNNEQFF. The CDR3 bases are TGTGCCACCCGTTTGGCAGGGGGAAACAATGAGCAGTTCTTC. The V and J genes are TRBV24-1 and TRBJ2-1; 7 bases fit TRBD1. Germline trimming cut 9 bases from V and 5 bases from J; bases unmatched to any gene: 9. The CDR3 covers 14 residues. Germline V gene data show CDR1 as KGHDR and CDR2 as SFDVKD.